These 18 T cell receptor beta chains were all obtained from the same sample, sequenced in a study of early T cells in non-severe SARS-CoV-2 infection. TCRdb fed the 5' RACE reads into MiXCR, producing one record per CDR3 protein. The data show fewer than 130,000 distinct CDR3 sequences, approximately 12% seen once. Sequenced material: whole blood, taken at baseline. These receptors were collected from an adult who was a healthcare worker with PCR-confirmed SARS-CoV-2 infection or an uninfected control (not recorded which).

V gene TRBV7-8 combines with J gene TRBJ1-1, with 10 bases lining up with TRBD1. The CDR3 has 15 amino acids. J gave up 3 bases and V 6 bases, and 7 bases lay outside the gene matches. The V gene's germline CDR1 is SGHVS and CDR2 FQNEAQ. Here the CDR3 DNA reads TGTGCCAGCAGTTGGGCCGGGACAGGGGACACTGAAGCTTTCTTT. As protein: CASSWAGTGDTEAFF.

The chain recombines TRBV7-2 with TRBJ2-3; 10 nucleotides agree with TRBD1. This CDR3 has 14 residues. The germline CDR1 and CDR2 sequences are SGHTA and FQGNSA. The V gene end was trimmed by 5 bases and the J gene end by 4 bases; junction bases not matched to a gene: 3. The DNA for the CDR3 is TGTGCCAGCAGCCCCGGACAGGGGGCAGATACGCAGTATTTT. Translation: CASSPGQGADTQYF. The full variable domain, with the rest looked up from reference TRBV7-2 and TRBJ2-3, is GAGVSQSPSNKVTEKGKDVELRCDPISGHTALYWYRQSLGQGLEFLIYFQGNSAPDKSGLPSDRFSAERTGGSVSTLTIQRTQQEDSAVYLCASSPGQGADTQYFGPGTRLTVL.

This clonotype was observed many times. The genes are TRBV12-3 or TRBV12-4 and TRBJ1-1, with D unclear. CDR3 length: 15 amino acids. V was clipped by 8 bases and J by 3 bases, with 19 bases between them. The CDR3 bases are TGTGCCAGCCGCCTGTCCTCCTCTGGGGACACTGAAGCTTTCTTT. Its protein is CASRLSSSGDTEAFF.

CDR3 DNA: TGCAGTGCTAGAGTTATTACAGGGGGCTTAACCGGGGAGCTGTTTTTT. Protein product: CSARVITGGLTGELFF. V usage is TRBV20-1 and J usage is TRBJ2-2; 9 bases are shared with TRBD1. Germline trimming cut 1 base from V and 5 bases from J; bases unmatched to any gene: 8. CDR3 size: 16 residues. The germline V gene encodes CDR1 DFQATT and CDR2 SNEGSKA (reference sequence).

The chain links TRBV4-1 to TRBJ2-7, with a tentative D call TRBD1 (6 bases). V was pared by 4 bases and J by 2 bases, with 12 bases between. Germline V gene data show CDR1 as MGHRA and CDR2 as YSYEKL. This CDR3 is 14 amino acids long. This CDR3 is CASSPGQLAYEQYF. CDR3 DNA: TGCGCCAGCAGCCCTGGACAGTTGGCCTACGAGCAGTACTTC.

The sample holds many counts of this clonotype. The genes are TRBV3-1 and TRBJ2-3; D not resolved. Germline CDR1 and CDR2: LGHDT and YNNKEL (reference sequence). The CDR3 consists of 12 residues. Trimming pared 0 bases from V and 5 bases from J, leaving 3 bases between. The CDR3, as DNA: TGTGCCAGCAGCCAAGAAGGAGATACGCAGTATTTT. Protein product: CASSQEGDTQYF.

The chain carries TRBV24-1 and TRBJ1-1, with TRBD1 as a possible D gene (6 bases). This CDR3 comprises 14 residues. Germline V gene lookup returns CDR1 KGHDR and CDR2 SFDVKD. V lost 4 bases to trimming and J lost 5 bases, with 13 bases between them. In nucleotides, the CDR3 is TGTGCCACCAGTGAAGGGGGTCCGTTGACTGAAGCTTTCTTT. Translation: CATSEGGPLTEAFF.

The chain links TRBV30 to TRBJ2-2; TRBD2 aligns across 9 bases. J gave up 5 bases and V 3 bases, and 7 bases lay outside the gene matches. This CDR3 contains 15 residues. Germline V gene sequence: CDR1 GTSNPN, CDR2 SVGIG (reference sequence). CDR3 nucleotide sequence: TGTGCCTGGAGCGTCGCGGGGGGGCCGACCGGGGAGCTGTTTTTT. Protein sequence: CAWSVAGGPTGELFF.

This clonotype was recorded at least ten times. The rearrangement uses TRBV2 and TRBJ2-7; TRBD1 agrees at 7 bases. The J segment lost 2 bases and the V segment lost 7 bases, leaving 8 bases of the junction unmatched. The CDR3 runs 14 residues. Germline-derived CDR1 and CDR2 are SNHLY and FYNNEI. DNA of the CDR3: TGTGCCAGCATTCCGACAGGGCACACCTACGAGCAGTACTTC. It is translated as CASIPTGHTYEQYF.

This clonotype was found a few times. The chain carries TRBV3-1 and TRBJ2-1, with D uncertain. The CDR3 extends over 12 amino acids. Germline V CDR1 and CDR2: LGHDT, YNNKEL (reference sequence). V shed 6 bases and J shed 4 bases, with 7 bases lying between them. CDR3: CASSPRYNEQFF. For the CDR3, the DNA is TGTGCCAGCAGTCCTAGGTACAATGAGCAGTTCTTC.

The rearrangement links TRBV6-6 to TRBJ1-5; D gene ambiguous. This CDR3 is 15 amino acids long. V lost 8 bases to trimming and J lost 4 bases, with 18 bases between them. CDR1 and CDR2 from the germline V gene are MNHNY and SVGAGI (reference sequence). CDR3 coding DNA: TGTGCCAGCTCGACGTACGGGGAGGGAAATCAGCCCCAGCATTTT. This translates into CASSTYGEGNQPQHF.

The V and J genes are TRBV7-6 and TRBJ2-1, with TRBD2 matching over 8 bases. V lost 7 bases, J lost 0 bases, and 8 bases stayed unmatched. The CDR3 runs to 16 residues. CDR1 and CDR2 (germline): SGHVS, FNYEAQ. The DNA of the CDR3 is TGTGCCAGCACCCATAGCGGGATCCTCTCCTACAATGAGCAGTTCTTC. Protein product: CASTHSGILSYNEQFF. Combining the CDR3 with reference TRBV7-6 and TRBJ2-1 gives the whole variable domain GAGVSQSPRYKVTKRGQDVALRCDPISGHVSLYWYRQALGQGPEFLTYFNYEAQQDKSGLPNDRFSAERPEGSISTLTIQRTEQRDSAMYRCASTHSGILSYNEQFFGPGTRLTVL.

The chain has TRBV5-1 and TRBJ1-1, with 7 nucleotides matching TRBD1. This CDR3 has 14 residues. The germline CDR1 and CDR2 sequences are SGHRS and YFSETQ. The ends lost 5 bases at V and 6 bases at J; junction bases unmatched: 10. CDR3 loop: CASSQDTGVSEAFF. In nucleotides, the CDR3 is TGCGCCAGCAGTCAAGACACAGGGGTATCTGAAGCTTTCTTT.

The chain is built from TRBV29-1 and TRBJ2-7, with 10 bases aligning to TRBD2. CDR3 length equals 15 residues. The junction had 13 bases not matched to a gene; V was cut back by 8 bases and J by 3 bases. Per germline, CDR1 SQVTM and CDR2 ANQGSEA. The CDR3 loop is CSPPGSSGRDYEQYF. The CDR3 DNA sequence: TGCAGCCCCCCCGGGTCTAGCGGGAGAGACTACGAGCAGTACTTC.

This clonotype was picked up many times. The chain is built from TRBV5-1 and TRBJ2-7; 7 bases map to TRBD2. CDR3 length: 14 amino acids. V lost 4 bases and J lost 3; bases outside the gene matches: 7. Germline V gene data show CDR1 as SGHRS and CDR2 as YFSETQ. The CDR3 region is CASSAEERDYEQYF. DNA of the CDR3: TGCGCCAGCAGCGCGGAAGAGCGGGACTACGAGCAGTACTTC.

The rearrangement uses TRBV5-4 and TRBJ2-1; D call uncertain. V gave up 2 bases and J gave up 0 bases, with 6 bases separating them. This CDR3 has 14 residues. CDR1 is SGHNT, CDR2 YYREEE, per germline (reference sequence). CDR3 region: CASSFPSSYNEQFF. In nucleotides, the CDR3 is TGTGCCAGCAGCTTCCCGAGCTCCTACAATGAGCAGTTCTTC.

This clonotype showed up just a few times. The chain carries TRBV2 and TRBJ2-7; 10 positions match TRBD1. With 5 bases clipped from V and 6 bases from J, the junction kept 10 bases outside the gene matches. The germline V gene encodes CDR1 SNHLY and CDR2 FYNNEI. There are 15 residues in the CDR3. The DNA for the CDR3 is TGTGCCAGCAGTCCGATCCCGGGACAGGGGACCGAGCAGTACTTC. Its protein product is CASSPIPGQGTEQYF.

This clonotype was counted a few times. The chain joins TRBV2 to TRBJ1-5, with a possible D match to TRBD1 (5 bases). Trimming took off 5 bases at V and 2 bases at J, with 13 bases between the two ends. CDR3 size: 15 residues. Germline V gene lookup returns CDR1 SNHLY and CDR2 FYNNEI. CDR3 sequence reads: CASSSAGLGNQPQHF. CDR3 coding DNA: TGTGCCAGCAGTTCGGCAGGGCTTGGCAATCAGCCCCAGCATTTT.